The 2 T cell receptor beta chains presented below share a single source sample, sequenced in a study of radiation and T cells in renal cell carcinoma. Clones were sequenced by immunoSEQ multiplex PCR, and TCRdb holds only the in-frame ones, with some missing. The sample yields some 150,000 clones, 75% to 90% seen once. Stated time point: blood 4 weeks post-SBRT, at nephrectomy. Documented treatment: 15 Gy SBRT to primary tumor, nephrectomy 4 weeks later. The specimen was blood, collected from a patient whose treatment included radiotherapy and nephrectomy. The source of these receptors is a woman aged 50 to 60 with renal cell carcinoma.

The chain uses TRBV6-5 and TRBJ1-1; a weak D match, TRBD1 (5 bases). Trimming pared 5 bases from V and 3 bases from J, leaving 16 bases between. This CDR3 region has 15 residues. Germline-derived CDR1 and CDR2 are MNHEY and SVGAGI. This CDR3 reads CASSAQGPGDTEAFF. The CDR3 nucleotides are TGTGCCAGCAGTGCCCAGGGACCCGGGGACACTGAAGCTTTCTTT.

V gene TRBV5-1 combines with J gene TRBJ1-5, with D unclear. CDR3 size: 15 residues. CDR1 and CDR2 from the germline V gene are SGHRS and YFSETQ. Trimming removed 4 bases from V and 1 base from J, with 12 bases in between. The CDR3 is CASSVGIPSNQPQHF. The CDR3, as DNA: TGCGCCAGCAGCGTGGGGATCCCAAGCAATCAGCCCCAGCATTTT.